One T cell receptor beta chain is described in this entry. A few counts support this clonotype. Its antigen has not been determined. There are no base qualities to consult, and no much larger clone falls within one base. Synthesis of TCR cDNA relied on 5'RACE template switching, a step that introduced a universal primer site along with unique molecular identifiers. Priming of cDNA synthesis was performed from both the TCR alpha and TCR beta constant segments. Library amplification involved two PCR steps, and the second step added sample barcodes and sequencing adapters. Sequencing of libraries was performed on Illumina HiSeq 2500 (2x100 bp) or NovaSeq (2x150 bp). The authors' analysis ran thus. MIGEC handled demultiplexing of reads and collapsing into UMI consensus sequences, while MiXCR performed V(D)J alignment. Clonotypes responding to the vaccine were identified with edgeR on replicate PBMC samples, with the criteria of FDR below 0.01 and a log2 fold change above 5 up to day 15. Bulk clonotypes were assigned CD4 or CD8 identity according to which sequenced CD4 or CD8 repertoire held them at higher abundance. TCRdb trimmed public reads at Q25 via fastp, called clones via MiXCR and kept in-frame beta chains. Each entry is one CDR3 protein sequence, shown with its most common DNA and genes. TCRdb's processing, not the authors', yielded these V and J calls. This sample gives hundreds of thousands of distinct CDR3 sequences in total; 10% to 15% of them show up just once. The ten most abundant clones make up 15% of the sample.

These data originate in a study of T cells after yellow fever vaccination (dated by TCRdb to about 2019). With regard to the full study: The SMART-Seq v4 Ultra Low Input RNA kit was used to prepare libraries from fractions with low cell numbers. The cohort comprised two healthy male donors, one aged 18 to 30 and one aged 30 to 40 years. Blood was drawn at multiple timepoints before and after primary and secondary immunization, with bulk PBMC replicates and cell subsets isolated. To track T-cell clones before and after primary and booster YFV17D yellow fever vaccination, bulk TCR alpha and beta repertoires were sequenced longitudinally. What the research found in general, with its limitations: A small share of clonotypes was detected in both CD4 and CD8 compartments, with the overlap likely arising from convergent recombination. Because abundant contaminating clonotypes from the bulk population could be contained in FACS-sorted repertoires, computational filtering was required. Most clones expanded after primary vaccination (almost 97% of CD4 and over 80% of CD8) were re-detected after the booster, suggesting that broad memory maintenance occurred. The secondary T-cell response was found to be weaker but faster than the primary response, with a peak reached on day 5 rather than on day 15. The study included only two donors, which limits how far the findings can be generalized.

What this sample's treatment or condition label stands for: live attenuated yellow fever vaccine strain. Two biological replicates of bulk PBMCs were collected at each blood-draw timepoint. PBMCs were isolated from peripheral blood using a standard Ficoll-Paque protocol. RNA was extracted with TriZol from bulk PBMCs, CD4 and CD8 fractions, and dextramer-positive and dextramer-negative fractions. The CDR3 spans 14 residues, from the cysteine through the phenylalanine. Only CDR3 DNA is held: 42 bases, read in frame from base 1. Taken from the germline V gene, the CDR1 and CDR2 loops are MNHEY and SVGAGI. The junction shows trimming of 6 bases on V and 0 bases on J, plus 10 bases between the germline ends.

The sequencing here drew on PBMCs, taken on the day of the yellow fever booster vaccination. This clonotype was sampled from a man aged 25 to 45 who received the YFV17D yellow fever vaccine. The chain joins TRBV6-5 to TRBJ2-3; confidence is insufficient to name the D gene. The CDR3 loop reads CASRRTTSTDTQYF. The base sequence is TGTGCCAGCAGACGTACAACGAGCACAGATACGCAGTATTTT.